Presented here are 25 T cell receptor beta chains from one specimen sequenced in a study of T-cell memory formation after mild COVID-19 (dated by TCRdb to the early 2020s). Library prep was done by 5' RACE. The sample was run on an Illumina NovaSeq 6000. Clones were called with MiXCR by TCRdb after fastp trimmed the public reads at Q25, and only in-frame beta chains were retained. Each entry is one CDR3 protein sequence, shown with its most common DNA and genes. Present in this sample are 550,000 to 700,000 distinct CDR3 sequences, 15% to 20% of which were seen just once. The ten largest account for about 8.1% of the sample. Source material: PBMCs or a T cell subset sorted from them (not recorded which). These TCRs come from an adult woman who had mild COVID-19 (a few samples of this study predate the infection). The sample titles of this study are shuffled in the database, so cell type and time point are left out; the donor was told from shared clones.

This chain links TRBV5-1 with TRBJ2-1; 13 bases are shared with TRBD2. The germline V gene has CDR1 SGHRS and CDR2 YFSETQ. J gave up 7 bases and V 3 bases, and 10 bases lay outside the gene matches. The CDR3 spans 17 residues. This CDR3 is CASSWTSGSPTGNEQFF. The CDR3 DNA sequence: TGCGCCAGCAGCTGGACTAGCGGGAGCCCAACGGGGAATGAGCAGTTCTTC.

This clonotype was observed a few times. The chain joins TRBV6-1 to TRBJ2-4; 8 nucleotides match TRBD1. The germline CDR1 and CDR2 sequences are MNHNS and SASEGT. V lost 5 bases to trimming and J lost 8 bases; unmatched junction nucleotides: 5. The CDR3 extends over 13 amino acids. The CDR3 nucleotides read TGTGCCAGCAGTTACAGGGGACAGGACATTCAGTACTTC. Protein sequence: CASSYRGQDIQYF.

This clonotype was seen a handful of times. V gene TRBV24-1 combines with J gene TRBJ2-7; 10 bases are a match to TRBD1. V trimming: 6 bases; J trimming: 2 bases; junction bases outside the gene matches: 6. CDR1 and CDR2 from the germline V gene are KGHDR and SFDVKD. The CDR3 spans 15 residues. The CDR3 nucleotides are TGTGCCACCAGTTCCGGGACAGGGGTTGCCTACGAGCAGTACTTC. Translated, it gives CATSSGTGVAYEQYF.

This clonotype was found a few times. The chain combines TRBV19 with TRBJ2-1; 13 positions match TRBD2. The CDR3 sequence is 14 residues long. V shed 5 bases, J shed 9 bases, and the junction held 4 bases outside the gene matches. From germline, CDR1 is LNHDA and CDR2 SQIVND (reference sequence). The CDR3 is CASSETSGRSEQFF. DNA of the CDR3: TGTGCCAGTAGTGAGACTAGCGGGAGGAGTGAGCAGTTCTTC.

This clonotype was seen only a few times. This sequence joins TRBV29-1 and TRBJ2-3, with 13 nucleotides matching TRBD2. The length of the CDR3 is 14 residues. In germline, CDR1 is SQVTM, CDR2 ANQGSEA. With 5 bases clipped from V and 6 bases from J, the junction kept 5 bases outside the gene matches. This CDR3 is CSVHPGLAGDTQYF. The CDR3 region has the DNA TGCAGCGTTCATCCGGGACTAGCGGGGGATACGCAGTATTTT.

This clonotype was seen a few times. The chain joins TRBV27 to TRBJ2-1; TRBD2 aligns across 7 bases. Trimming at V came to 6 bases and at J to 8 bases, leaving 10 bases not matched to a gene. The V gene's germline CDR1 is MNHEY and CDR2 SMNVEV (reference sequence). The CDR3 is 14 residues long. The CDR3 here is CASSRGRAIDEQFF. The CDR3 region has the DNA TGTGCCAGCAGCAGAGGGAGGGCAATCGATGAGCAGTTCTTC.

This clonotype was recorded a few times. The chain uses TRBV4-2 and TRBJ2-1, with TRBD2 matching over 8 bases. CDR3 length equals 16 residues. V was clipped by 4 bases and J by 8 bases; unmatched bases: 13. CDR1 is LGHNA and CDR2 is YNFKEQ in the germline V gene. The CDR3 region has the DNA TGTGCCAGCAGCCTAAGTGCTAGCGGGTATGGGGATGAGCAGTTCTTC. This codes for CASSLSASGYGDEQFF.

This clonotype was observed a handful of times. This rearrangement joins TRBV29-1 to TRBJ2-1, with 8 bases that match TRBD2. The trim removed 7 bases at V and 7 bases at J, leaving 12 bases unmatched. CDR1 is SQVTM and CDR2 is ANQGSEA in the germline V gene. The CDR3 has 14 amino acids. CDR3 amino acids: CSAVAGSFVNEQFF. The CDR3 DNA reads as TGCAGCGCGGTAGCGGGAAGTTTCGTGAATGAGCAGTTCTTC.

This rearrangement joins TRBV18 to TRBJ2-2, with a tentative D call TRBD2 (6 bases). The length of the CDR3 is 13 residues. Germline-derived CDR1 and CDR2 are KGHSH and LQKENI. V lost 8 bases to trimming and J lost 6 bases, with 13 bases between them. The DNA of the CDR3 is TGTGCCAGCCTCGGGACTCCTGCCGGGGAGCTGTTTTTT. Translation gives CASLGTPAGELFF.

The CDR3 region is CATSRSGHADTQYF. The CDR3 DNA reads as TGTGCCACCAGCAGATCGGGACACGCAGATACGCAGTATTTT. This chain links TRBV15 with TRBJ2-3; D may be TRBD1 (6 bases). Germline values: CDR1 LNHNV, CDR2 YYDKDF (reference sequence). V gave up 2 bases and J gave up 4 bases, with 10 bases separating them. The CDR3 extends over 14 amino acids. Supplemented by reference TRBV15 and TRBJ2-3, the full variable domain reads DAMVIQNPRYQVTQFGKPVTLSCSQTLNHNVMYWYQQKSSQAPKLLFHYYDKDFNNEADTPDNFQSRRPNTSFCFLDIRSPGLGDTAMYLCATSRSGHADTQYFGPGTRLTVL.

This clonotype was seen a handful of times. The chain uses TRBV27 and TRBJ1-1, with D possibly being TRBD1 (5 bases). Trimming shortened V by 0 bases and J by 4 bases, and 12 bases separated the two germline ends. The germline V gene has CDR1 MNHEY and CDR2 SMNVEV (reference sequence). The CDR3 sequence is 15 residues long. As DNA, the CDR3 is TGTGCCAGCAGTTTATCGGGGGGGGTAGGCACTGAAGCTTTCTTT. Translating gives CASSLSGGVGTEAFF.

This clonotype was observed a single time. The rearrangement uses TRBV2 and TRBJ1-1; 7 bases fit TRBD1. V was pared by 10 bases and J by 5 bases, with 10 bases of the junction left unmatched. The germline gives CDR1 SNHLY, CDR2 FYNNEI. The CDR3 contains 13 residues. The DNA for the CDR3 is TGTGCCACCATGACAGGGCGAAGGACTGAAGCTTTCTTT. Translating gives CATMTGRRTEAFF.

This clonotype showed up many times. The CDR3 loop reads CASSRTVGTEAFF. Written as DNA, the CDR3 is TGTGCCAGCAGCAGGACAGTAGGGACTGAAGCTTTCTTT. This chain joins TRBV5-5 and TRBJ1-1, with D perhaps matching TRBD1 (6 bases). Deletions cut 4 bases from V and 5 bases from J, with 12 bases between. Germline CDR1 is SGHKS and CDR2 is YYEKEE (reference sequence). The CDR3 extends over 13 amino acids.

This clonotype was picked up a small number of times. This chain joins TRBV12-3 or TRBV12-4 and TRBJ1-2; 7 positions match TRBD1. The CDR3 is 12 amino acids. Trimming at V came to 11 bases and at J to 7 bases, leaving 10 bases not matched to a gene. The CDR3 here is CAVSGGTAGYTF. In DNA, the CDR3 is TGTGCCGTGTCAGGGGGTACGGCTGGCTACACCTTC.

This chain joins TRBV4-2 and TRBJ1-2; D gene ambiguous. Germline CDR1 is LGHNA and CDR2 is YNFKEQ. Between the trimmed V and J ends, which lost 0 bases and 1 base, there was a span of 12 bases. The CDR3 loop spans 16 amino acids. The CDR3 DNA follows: TGTGCCAGCAGCCAAGACGTAGAGGGATATAACTATGGCTACACCTTC. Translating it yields CASSQDVEGYNYGYTF.

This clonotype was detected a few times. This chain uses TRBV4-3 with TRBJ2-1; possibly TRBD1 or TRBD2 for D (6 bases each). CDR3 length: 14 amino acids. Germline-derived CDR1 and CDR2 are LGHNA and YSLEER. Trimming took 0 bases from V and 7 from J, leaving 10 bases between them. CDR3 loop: CASSQDIGGNEQFF. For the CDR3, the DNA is TGCGCCAGCAGCCAAGATATAGGGGGGAATGAGCAGTTCTTC.

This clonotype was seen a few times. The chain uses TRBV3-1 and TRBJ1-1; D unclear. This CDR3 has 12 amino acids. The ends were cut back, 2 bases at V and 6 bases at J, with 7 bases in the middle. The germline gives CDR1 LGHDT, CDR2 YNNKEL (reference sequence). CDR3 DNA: TGTGCCAGCAGCCAAACCACGGCTGAAGCTTTCTTT. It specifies CASSQTTAEAFF.

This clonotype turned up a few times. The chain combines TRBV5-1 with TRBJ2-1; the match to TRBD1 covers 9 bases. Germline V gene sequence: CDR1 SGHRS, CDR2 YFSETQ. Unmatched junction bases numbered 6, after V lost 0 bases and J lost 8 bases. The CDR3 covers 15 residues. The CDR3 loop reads CASSLALQGAHEQFF. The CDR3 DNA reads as TGCGCCAGCAGCTTGGCCCTACAGGGGGCTCATGAGCAGTTCTTC.

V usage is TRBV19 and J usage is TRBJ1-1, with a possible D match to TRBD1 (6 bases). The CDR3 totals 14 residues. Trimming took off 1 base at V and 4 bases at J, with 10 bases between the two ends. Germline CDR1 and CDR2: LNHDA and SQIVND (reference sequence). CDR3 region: CASSIALGATEAFF. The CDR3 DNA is TGTGCCAGTAGTATAGCCTTGGGGGCCACTGAAGCTTTCTTT.

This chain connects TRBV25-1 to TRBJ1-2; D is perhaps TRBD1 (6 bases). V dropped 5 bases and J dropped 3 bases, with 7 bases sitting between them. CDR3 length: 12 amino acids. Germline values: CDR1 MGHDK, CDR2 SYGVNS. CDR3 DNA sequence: TGTGCCAGCAGTACAGGGTACTATGGCTACACCTTC. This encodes CASSTGYYGYTF.

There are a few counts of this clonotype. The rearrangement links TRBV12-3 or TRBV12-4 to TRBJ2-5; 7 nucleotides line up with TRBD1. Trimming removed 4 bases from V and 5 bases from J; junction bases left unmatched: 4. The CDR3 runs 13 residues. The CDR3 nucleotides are TGTGCCAGCAGTTCCGAGGGGGCGGAGACCCAGTACTTC. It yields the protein CASSSEGAETQYF.

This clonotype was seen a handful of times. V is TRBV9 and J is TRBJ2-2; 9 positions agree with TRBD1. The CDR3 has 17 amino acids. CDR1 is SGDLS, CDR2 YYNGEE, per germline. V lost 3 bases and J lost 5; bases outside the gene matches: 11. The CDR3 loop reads CASSDRGQGSWTGELFF. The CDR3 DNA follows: TGTGCCAGCAGCGACCGGGGACAGGGATCTTGGACCGGGGAGCTGTTTTTT.

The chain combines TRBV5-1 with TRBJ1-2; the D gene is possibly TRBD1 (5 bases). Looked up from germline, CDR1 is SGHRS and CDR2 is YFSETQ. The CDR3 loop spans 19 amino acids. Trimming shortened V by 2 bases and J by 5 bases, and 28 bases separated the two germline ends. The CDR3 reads CASSLDHTGTLGLGYGYTF. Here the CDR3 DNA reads TGCGCCAGCAGCTTAGACCATACCGGGACCCTAGGGTTGGGATATGGCTACACCTTC.

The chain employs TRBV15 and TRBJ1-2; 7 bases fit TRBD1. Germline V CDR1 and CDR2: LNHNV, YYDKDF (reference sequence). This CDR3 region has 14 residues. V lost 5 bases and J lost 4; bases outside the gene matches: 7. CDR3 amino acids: CATSPTGDGYGYTF. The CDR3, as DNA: TGTGCCACCAGCCCCACAGGGGATGGCTATGGCTACACCTTC. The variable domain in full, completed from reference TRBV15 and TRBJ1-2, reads DAMVIQNPRYQVTQFGKPVTLSCSQTLNHNVMYWYQQKSSQAPKLLFHYYDKDFNNEADTPDNFQSRRPNTSFCFLDIRSPGLGDTAMYLCATSPTGDGYGYTFGSGTRLTVV.

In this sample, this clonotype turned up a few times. The CDR3 coding sequence is TGTGCCAGCAGCGGGCCGTCAGGGGTTTTGAACACTGAAGCTTTCTTT. This encodes CASSGPSGVLNTEAFF. The chain uses TRBV9 and TRBJ1-1; TRBD1 is a possible D gene (6 bases). The CDR3 is made up of 16 amino acids. CDR1 is SGDLS and CDR2 is YYNGEE in the germline V gene. V lost 3 bases and J 0 bases, leaving 15 bases between the germline ends.